The 13 T cell receptor beta chains given below trace back to one sample, sequenced in a study of cytomegalovirus exposure and HLA in healthy donors. PCR primers comprised 60 Vbeta and 13 Jbeta primers. Repertoires were generated with immunoSEQ multiplex PCR, while TCRdb's copy carries only in-frame clones and drops some. The data contain over 45,000 clones, 70% to 80% of them singletons. The sample taken for sequencing was PBMCs. These receptors originate from a female donor in good health and CMV-seronegative.

The chain's CDR3 is CASSPQGGSYNEQFF. CDR3 DNA sequence: TGCGCCAGCAGCCCACAGGGGGGCTCCTACAATGAGCAGTTCTTC. This chain connects TRBV5-1 to TRBJ2-1; 8 positions agree with TRBD1. The J segment lost 0 bases and the V segment lost 4 bases, leaving 3 bases of the junction unmatched. Germline V gives CDR1 SGHRS, CDR2 YFSETQ. The CDR3 spans 15 residues.

This chain joins TRBV15 and TRBJ1-1; TRBD1 agrees at 7 bases. Germline trimming cut 0 bases from V and 11 bases from J; bases unmatched to any gene: 9. The CDR3 totals 14 residues. The germline V gene encodes CDR1 LNHNV and CDR2 YYDKDF (reference sequence). The CDR3 reads CATSRDPDRVRAFF. As DNA, the CDR3 is TGTGCCACCAGCAGAGATCCCGACAGGGTGAGGGCTTTCTTT.

This chain joins TRBV7-9 and TRBJ2-3, with TRBD1 identical over 10 bases. With V trimmed by 5 bases and J by 6 bases, 5 bases remained unmatched. CDR3 length equals 14 residues. Germline-derived CDR1 and CDR2 are SEHNR and FQNEAQ (reference sequence). Here the CDR3 DNA reads TGTGCCAGCAGCCCTTGGGACAGGGGCGATACGCAGTATTTT. Encoded protein: CASSPWDRGDTQYF.

There are a few counts of this clone. The chain has TRBV20-1 and TRBJ1-1; the D gene is possibly TRBD1 (5 bases). From germline, CDR1 is DFQATT and CDR2 SNEGSKA (reference sequence). This CDR3 is 11 amino acids long. V was trimmed by 6 bases and J by 3 bases, leaving 8 bases between them. The CDR3 reads CSARDYTEAFF. The CDR3 DNA follows: TGCAGTGCCCGGGACTACACTGAAGCTTTCTTT.

This clone was detected once. The chain couples TRBV7-9 to TRBJ2-5; D not certain. The CDR3 loop spans 13 amino acids. The V gene lost 1 base and the J gene lost 3 bases, with 6 bases spanning the gap. Germline CDR1 SEHNR, CDR2 FQNEAQ (reference sequence). The CDR3 region has the DNA TGTGCCAGCAGCTTAGGAGTCAAAGAGACCCAGTACTTC. Amino acids: CASSLGVKETQYF.

V usage is TRBV19 and J usage is TRBJ1-4; 11 bases are shared with TRBD1. CDR3 length: 14 amino acids. Germline assignment: CDR1 LNHDA and CDR2 SQIVND (reference sequence). J was trimmed by 10 bases and V by 4 bases; bases with no gene match: 5. Here the CDR3 reads CASSTTGTGGKLFF. The CDR3 coding sequence is TGTGCCAGTAGTACGACCGGGACAGGGGGAAAACTGTTTTTT.

The chain combines TRBV6-1 with TRBJ1-5; D might be TRBD1 (6 bases). The V and J ends lost 6 bases and 10 bases respectively, with 13 bases between them. The CDR3 sequence is 12 residues long. Germline V lookup: CDR1 MNHNS, CDR2 SASEGT. CDR3 residues: CASREQGRPQHF. CDR3 sequence (DNA): TGTGCCAGCAGGGAACAGGGTAGACCCCAGCATTTT.

The chain carries TRBV6-9 and TRBJ1-6; no clear D. Per the germline V gene, CDR1 is MNHGY and CDR2 is SVAAGI. Trimming left V 7 bases short and J 8 bases short, with 18 bases between. This CDR3 has 15 amino acids. This CDR3 reads CASNGPPVRDSPLHF. In DNA form, the CDR3 reads TGTGCCAGCAATGGGCCCCCTGTTCGAGATTCACCCCTCCACTTT.

The chain links TRBV2 to TRBJ2-5; weak D call: TRBD1 (6 bases). In germline, CDR1 is SNHLY, CDR2 FYNNEI. Trimming left V 6 bases short and J 2 bases short, with 7 bases between. The CDR3 has 12 amino acids. CDR3 loop: CASRGGQETQYF. The CDR3 nucleotides are TGTGCCAGCAGAGGGGGACAAGAGACCCAGTACTTC.

The J gene is TRBJ2-3, the V gene TRBV19, with TRBD2 identical over 12 bases. J gave up 6 bases and V 0 bases, and 4 bases lay outside the gene matches. The CDR3 is 16 amino acids. CDR1 is LNHDA and CDR2 is SQIVND in the germline V gene (reference sequence). The CDR3 DNA reads TGTGCCAGTAGTATAGACGGACTAGCGGGATCCGATACGCAGTATTTT. Its translation is CASSIDGLAGSDTQYF.

V is TRBV7-2 and J is TRBJ1-6; 9 bases are a match to TRBD1. There are 16 residues in the CDR3. J was trimmed by 9 bases and V by 4 bases; bases with no gene match: 10. CDR1 SGHTA and CDR2 FQGNSA come from the germline V gene. CDR3 loop: CASSSGTGSLRSPLHF. CDR3 DNA sequence: TGTGCCAGCAGCTCCGGGACAGGGAGCTTACGTTCACCCCTCCACTTT. The entire variable domain, with the rest obtained from reference TRBV7-2 and TRBJ1-6, is as follows: GAGVSQSPSNKVTEKGKDVELRCDPISGHTALYWYRQSLGQGLEFLIYFQGNSAPDKSGLPSDRFSAERTGGSVSTLTIQRTQQEDSAVYLCASSSGTGSLRSPLHFGNGTRLTVT.

The chain links TRBV4-1 to TRBJ2-5; 9 bases line up with TRBD1. Germline V CDR1 and CDR2: MGHRA, YSYEKL. Trimming at V came to 4 bases and at J to 4 bases, leaving 7 bases not matched to a gene. The CDR3 contains 15 residues. The CDR3 is CASSPPTGGIETQYF. Here the CDR3 DNA reads TGCGCCAGCAGCCCCCCGACAGGGGGTATAGAGACCCAGTACTTC.

The rearrangement links TRBV7-9 to TRBJ2-2; 7 positions agree with TRBD1. With 11 bases clipped from V and 6 bases from J, the junction kept 12 bases outside the gene matches. Germline V gives CDR1 SEHNR, CDR2 FQNEAQ (reference sequence). The CDR3 covers 14 residues. CDR3 sequence reads: CAGIRTGSAGELFF. Written as DNA, the CDR3 is TGTGCCGGGATACGGACAGGATCGGCCGGGGAGCTGTTTTTT.